These T cell receptor beta chains were read from a single sample in a study of T cells in localized non-small cell lung cancer. TCRdb's copy holds only in-frame clones and misses some; the assay was immunoSEQ multiplex PCR. The sample includes about 9,600 clones, 90% of them seen just once. Here the sequenced sample was peripheral blood, taken before any cancer treatment. Receptor source: a male donor older than 55 with stage III squamous cell lung carcinoma. Each CDR3 is given with its conserved first and last residue. Each record gives: CDR3 length, J gene, clone size, V gene, D gene, CDR3 protein, CDR3 DNA. A D gene is named only where the DNA matches it firmly. A row's size may be missing; if present it is once, few, many or a size class.

length: 13; J: TRBJ2-2; size: .; V: TRBV5-4; D: .; CDR3: CASSLDHTGELFF; DNA: TGTGCCAGCAGCTTGGACCACACCGGGGAGCTGTTTTTT
length: 17; J: TRBJ2-2; size: .; V: TRBV5-5; D: TRBD2; CDR3: CASSLKSGGRGTGELFF; DNA: TGTGCCAGCAGCTTGAAATCGGGGGGTCGCGGCACCGGGGAGCTGTTTTTT
length: 16; J: TRBJ1-3; size: .; V: TRBV7-8; D: .; CDR3: CASSLGRSPVGNTIYF; DNA: TGTGCCAGCAGCTTAGGTCGATCCCCTGTAGGAAACACCATATATTTT
length: 13; J: TRBJ1-2; size: once; V: TRBV19; D: .; CDR3: CASSIDWTYGYTF; DNA: TGTGCCAGTAGTATAGATTGGACATATGGCTACACCTTC
length: 16; J: TRBJ2-3; size: .; V: TRBV7-3; D: TRBD2; CDR3: CASSLGLAGVSDTQYF; DNA: TGTGCCAGCAGCTTAGGGCTAGCGGGGGTTTCAGATACGCAGTATTTT
length: 15; J: TRBJ1-6; size: .; V: TRBV19; D: TRBD1; CDR3: CASKERTGLNSPLHF; DNA: TGTGCCAGTAAAGAACGGACAGGCCTTAATTCACCCCTCCACTTT
length: 18; J: TRBJ2-7; size: once; V: TRBV7-2; D: TRBD2; CDR3: CASSLGLAGPHRSYEQYF; DNA: TGTGCCAGCAGCTTAGGGCTAGCGGGGCCTCACCGATCCTACGAGCAGTACTTC
length: 18; J: TRBJ2-5; size: .; V: TRBV12-5; D: TRBD2; CDR3: CASGLTSPGLAYQETQYF; DNA: TGTGCTAGTGGCCTAACCTCGCCCGGACTAGCGTACCAAGAGACCCAGTACTTC
length: 14; J: TRBJ2-5; size: .; V: TRBV6-5; D: .; CDR3: CASSATGSQETQYF; DNA: TGTGCCAGCAGTGCAACGGGGAGCCAAGAGACCCAGTACTTC
length: 15; J: TRBJ1-5; size: .; V: TRBV6-6; D: TRBD1; CDR3: CASRARDRSNQPQHF; DNA: TGTGCCAGCAGAGCCCGGGACAGAAGCAATCAGCCCCAGCATTTT